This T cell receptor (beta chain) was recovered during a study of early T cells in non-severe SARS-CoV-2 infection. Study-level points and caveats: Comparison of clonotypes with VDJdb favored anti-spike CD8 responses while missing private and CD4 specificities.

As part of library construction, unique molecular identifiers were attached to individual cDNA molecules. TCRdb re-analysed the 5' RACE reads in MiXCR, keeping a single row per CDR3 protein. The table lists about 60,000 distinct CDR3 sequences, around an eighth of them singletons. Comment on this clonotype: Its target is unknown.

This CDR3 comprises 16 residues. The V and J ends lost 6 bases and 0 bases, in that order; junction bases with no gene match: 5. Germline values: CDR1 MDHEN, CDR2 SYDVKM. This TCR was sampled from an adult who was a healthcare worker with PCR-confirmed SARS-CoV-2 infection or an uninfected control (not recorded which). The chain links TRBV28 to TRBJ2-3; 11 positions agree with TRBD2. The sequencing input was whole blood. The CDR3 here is CASRDIAGGSTDTQYF. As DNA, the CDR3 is TGTGCCAGCAGAGATATAGCGGGAGGGAGCACAGATACGCAGTATTTT.